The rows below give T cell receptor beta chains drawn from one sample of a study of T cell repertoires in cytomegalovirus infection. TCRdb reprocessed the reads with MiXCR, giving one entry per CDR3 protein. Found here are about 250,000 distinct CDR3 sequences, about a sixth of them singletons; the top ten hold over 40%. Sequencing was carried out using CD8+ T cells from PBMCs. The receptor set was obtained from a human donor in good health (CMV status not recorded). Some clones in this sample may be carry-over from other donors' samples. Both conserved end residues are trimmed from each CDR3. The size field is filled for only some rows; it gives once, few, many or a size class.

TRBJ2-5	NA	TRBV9	ASSVSGTLQETQY
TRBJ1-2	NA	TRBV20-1	SARAPGQGFFDGYT
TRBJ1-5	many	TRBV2	ASSGSTGNQPQH
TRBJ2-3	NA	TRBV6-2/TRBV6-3	ASSYSTVFTDTQY
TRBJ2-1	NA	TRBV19	ASSTPGQGWNEQF
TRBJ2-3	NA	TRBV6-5	ASRPELAGVTDTQY
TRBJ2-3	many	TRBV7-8	ASSLEYAQGADTQY
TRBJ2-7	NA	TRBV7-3	ASSLPSGSEQY
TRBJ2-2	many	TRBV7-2	ASSLAGRVGTGELF
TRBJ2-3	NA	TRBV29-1	SVVFDTQY
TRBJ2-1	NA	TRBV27	ASGTVTNYNEQF
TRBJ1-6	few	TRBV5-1	ASSLADAPNSPLH
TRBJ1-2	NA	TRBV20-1	SARGLTDYGYT
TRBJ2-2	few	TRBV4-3	ASSPNPGHWDTGELF
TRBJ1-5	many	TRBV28	ASSPYHRGGLNQPQH
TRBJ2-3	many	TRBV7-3	ASSLTGFSTDTQY
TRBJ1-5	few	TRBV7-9	ASSLAGYNQPQH
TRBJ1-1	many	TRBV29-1	SVGAQGIMGTEAF
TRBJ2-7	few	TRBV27	ASSLSQDSNYEQY
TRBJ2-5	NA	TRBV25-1	ASSEFRGGEETQY
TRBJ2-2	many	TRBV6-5	ASSYLGLAETGELF
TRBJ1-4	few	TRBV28	ASSLSGTGGALSEKLF
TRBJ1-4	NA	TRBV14	ASSQDNAEWEKLF
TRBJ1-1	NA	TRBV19	ASSMTGGRRNTEAF
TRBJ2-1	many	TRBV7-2	ASSHGGVIDDEQF
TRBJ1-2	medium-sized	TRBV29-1	SVDRGNYGYT
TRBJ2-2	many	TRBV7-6	ASSAIEDYYTGELF
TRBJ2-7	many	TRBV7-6	ASSLVSASLGYEQY
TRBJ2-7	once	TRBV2	ASSDGGAPLGQY
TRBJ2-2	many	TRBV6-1	ASSASGTPGGAGELF
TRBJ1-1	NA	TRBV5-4	ASRSVGTEAF
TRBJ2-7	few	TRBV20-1	SARPLREFGEQY
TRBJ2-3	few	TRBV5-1	ASSLESSTDTQY
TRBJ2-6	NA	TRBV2	ASRFPGGAGANVLT
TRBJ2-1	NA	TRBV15	ATSRDLAGEQS
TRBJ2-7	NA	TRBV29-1	SVETGSHEQY
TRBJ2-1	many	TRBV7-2	ASSDAPGTGGTNEQF
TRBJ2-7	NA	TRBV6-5	ASSLTGTGGYEQY
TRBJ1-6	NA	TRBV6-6	ASSWGRSSYNSPLH
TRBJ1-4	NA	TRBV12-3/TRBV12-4	ASTLEDGEKLF
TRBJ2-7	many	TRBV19	ASSTTVLSYEQY
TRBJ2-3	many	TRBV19	ASSTPLTSGLVDTQY
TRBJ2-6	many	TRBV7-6	ASSPGPDYSGANVLT
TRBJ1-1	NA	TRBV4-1	ASTHSDRGTNTEAF
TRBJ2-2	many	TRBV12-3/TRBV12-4	ASSFERVVGNTGELF
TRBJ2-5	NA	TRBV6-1	ASIRTGGETQY
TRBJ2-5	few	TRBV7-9	ASSPGPGPQETQY
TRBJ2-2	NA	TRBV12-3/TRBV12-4	ASSLRGRELF
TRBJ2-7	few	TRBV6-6	ASRLLGGSAYEQY
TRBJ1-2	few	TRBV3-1	ASSQKDYLDYGYT
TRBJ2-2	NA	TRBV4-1	AGSQDGPTGELF
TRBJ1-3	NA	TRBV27	ASSPGLISLGNTIY
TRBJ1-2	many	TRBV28	ASSLRGTGFDYGYT
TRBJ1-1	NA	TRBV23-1	AKDPTLTRGGRVWNTEAF
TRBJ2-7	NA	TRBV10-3	AISGASDSSYEQY
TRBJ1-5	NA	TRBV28	ASSSIRDSSFGQH
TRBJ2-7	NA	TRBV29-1	SVDSGGLSYEQY
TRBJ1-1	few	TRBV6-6	ASSPHRTANTEAF
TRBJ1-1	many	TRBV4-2	ASSGPTGANTEAF